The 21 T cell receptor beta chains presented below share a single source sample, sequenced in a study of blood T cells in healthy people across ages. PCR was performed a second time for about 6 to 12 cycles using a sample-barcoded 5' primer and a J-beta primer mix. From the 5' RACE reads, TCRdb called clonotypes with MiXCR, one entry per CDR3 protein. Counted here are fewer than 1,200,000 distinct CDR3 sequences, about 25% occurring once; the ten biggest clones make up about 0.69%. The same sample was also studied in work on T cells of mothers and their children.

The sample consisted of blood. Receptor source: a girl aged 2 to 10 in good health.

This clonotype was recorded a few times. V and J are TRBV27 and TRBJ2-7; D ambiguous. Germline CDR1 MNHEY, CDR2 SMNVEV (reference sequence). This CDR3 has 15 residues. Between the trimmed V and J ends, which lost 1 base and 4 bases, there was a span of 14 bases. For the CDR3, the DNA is TGTGCCAGCAGTTTATTGTCAAGGGCTCCATACGAGCAGTACTTC. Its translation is CASSLLSRAPYEQYF.

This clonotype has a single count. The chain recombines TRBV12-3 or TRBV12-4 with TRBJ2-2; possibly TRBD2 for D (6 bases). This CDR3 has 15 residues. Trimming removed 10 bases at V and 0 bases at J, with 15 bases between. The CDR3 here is CAIQRAGPNTGELFF. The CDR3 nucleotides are TGTGCCATCCAACGGGCGGGGCCGAACACCGGGGAGCTGTTTTTT.

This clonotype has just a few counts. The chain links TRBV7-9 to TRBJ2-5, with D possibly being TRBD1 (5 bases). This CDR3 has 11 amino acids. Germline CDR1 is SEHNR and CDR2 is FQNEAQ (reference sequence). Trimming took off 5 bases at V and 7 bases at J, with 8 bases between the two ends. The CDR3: CASSPGMTQYF. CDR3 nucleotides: TGTGCCAGCAGCCCAGGGATGACCCAGTACTTC. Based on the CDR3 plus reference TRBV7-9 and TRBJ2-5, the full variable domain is DTGVSQNPRHKITKRGQNVTFRCDPISEHNRLYWYRQTLGQGPEFLTYFQNEAQLEKSRLLSDRFSAERPKGSFSTLEIQRTEQGDSAMYLCASSPGMTQYFGPGTRLLVL.

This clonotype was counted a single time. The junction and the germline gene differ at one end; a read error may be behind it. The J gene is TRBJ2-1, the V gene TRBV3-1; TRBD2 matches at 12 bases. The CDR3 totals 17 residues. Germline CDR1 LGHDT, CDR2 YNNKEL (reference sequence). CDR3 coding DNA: TGTGCCAGCAGGAGGACTAGCGGGGCCGTCTCCTACAATGAGCGGTTCTTC. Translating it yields CASRRTSGAVSYNERFF.

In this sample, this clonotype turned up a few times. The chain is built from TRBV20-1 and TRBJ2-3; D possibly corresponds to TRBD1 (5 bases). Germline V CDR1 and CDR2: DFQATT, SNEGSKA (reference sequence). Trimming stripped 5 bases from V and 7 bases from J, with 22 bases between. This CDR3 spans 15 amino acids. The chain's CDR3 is CSAPLIGVDLHTQYF. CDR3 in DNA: TGCAGTGCTCCCCTCATAGGGGTGGACCTTCATACGCAGTATTTT.

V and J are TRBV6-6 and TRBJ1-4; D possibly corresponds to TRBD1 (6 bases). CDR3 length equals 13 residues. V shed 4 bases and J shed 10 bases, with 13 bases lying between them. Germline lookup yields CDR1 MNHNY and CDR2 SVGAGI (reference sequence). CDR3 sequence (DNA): TGTGCCAGCAGTTTCGTAGACAGGCGAAAACTGTTTTTT. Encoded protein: CASSFVDRRKLFF.

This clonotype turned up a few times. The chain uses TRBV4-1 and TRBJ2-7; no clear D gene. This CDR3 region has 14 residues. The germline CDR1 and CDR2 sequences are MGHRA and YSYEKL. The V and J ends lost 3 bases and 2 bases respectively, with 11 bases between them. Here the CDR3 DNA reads TGCGCCAGCAGCCACCGAATGCTTCCCTACGAGCAGTACTTC. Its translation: CASSHRMLPYEQYF.

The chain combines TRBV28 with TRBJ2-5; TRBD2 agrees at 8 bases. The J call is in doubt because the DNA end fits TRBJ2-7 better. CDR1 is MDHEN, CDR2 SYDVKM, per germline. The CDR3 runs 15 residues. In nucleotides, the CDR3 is TGTGCCAGCAGTCCCCAACAGCGGGAGAGGGGCGAGCAGTACTTC. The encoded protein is CASSPQQRERGEQYF.

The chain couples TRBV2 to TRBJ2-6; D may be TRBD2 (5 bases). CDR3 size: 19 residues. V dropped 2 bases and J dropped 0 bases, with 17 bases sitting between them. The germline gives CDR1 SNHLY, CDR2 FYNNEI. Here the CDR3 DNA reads TGTGCCAGCAGTGAAATCTTCGTAGACCGGGGCTCTGGGGCCAACGTCCTGACTTTC. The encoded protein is CASSEIFVDRGSGANVLTF.

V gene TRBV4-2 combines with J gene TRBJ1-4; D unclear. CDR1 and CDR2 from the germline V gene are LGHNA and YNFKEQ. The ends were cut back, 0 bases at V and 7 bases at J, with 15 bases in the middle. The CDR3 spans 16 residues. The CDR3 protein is CASSQEVMGVSEKLFF. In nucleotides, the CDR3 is TGTGCCAGCAGCCAAGAAGTAATGGGCGTGTCTGAAAAACTGTTTTTT.

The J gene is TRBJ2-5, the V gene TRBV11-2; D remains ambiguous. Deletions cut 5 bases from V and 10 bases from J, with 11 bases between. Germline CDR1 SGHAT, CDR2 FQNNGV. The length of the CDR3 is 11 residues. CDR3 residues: CASSQHEHQYF. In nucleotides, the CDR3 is TGTGCCAGCAGCCAACACGAGCACCAGTACTTC.

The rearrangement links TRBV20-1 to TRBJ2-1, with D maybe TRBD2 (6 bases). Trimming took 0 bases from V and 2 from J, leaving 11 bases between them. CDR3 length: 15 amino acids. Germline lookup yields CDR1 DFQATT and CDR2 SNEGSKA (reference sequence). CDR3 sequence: CSARDGTSPYNEQFF. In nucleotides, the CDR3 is TGCAGTGCTAGAGACGGCACTAGCCCCTACAATGAGCAGTTCTTC.

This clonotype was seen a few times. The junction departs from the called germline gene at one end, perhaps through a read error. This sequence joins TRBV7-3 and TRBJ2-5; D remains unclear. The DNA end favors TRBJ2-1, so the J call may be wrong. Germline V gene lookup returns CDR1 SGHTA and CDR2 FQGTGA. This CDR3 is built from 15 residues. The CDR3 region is CVSSLAASEYNEQFF. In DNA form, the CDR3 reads TGTGTCAGCAGCTTGGCCGCCAGCGAATACAATGAGCAGTTCTTC.

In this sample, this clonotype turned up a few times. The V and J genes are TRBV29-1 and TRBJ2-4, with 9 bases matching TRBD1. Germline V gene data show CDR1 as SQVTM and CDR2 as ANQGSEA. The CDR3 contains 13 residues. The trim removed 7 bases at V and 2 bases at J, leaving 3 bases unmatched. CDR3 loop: CSAGTGTKNIQYF. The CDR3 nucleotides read TGCAGCGCCGGGACAGGGACCAAAAACATTCAGTACTTC.

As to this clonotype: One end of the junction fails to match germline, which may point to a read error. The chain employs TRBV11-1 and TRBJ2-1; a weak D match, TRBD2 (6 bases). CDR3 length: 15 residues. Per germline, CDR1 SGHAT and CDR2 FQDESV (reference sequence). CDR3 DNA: TGTGCCAACAGCTTAGCGGCACTTACCTACAATGAGCAGTTCTTC. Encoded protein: CANSLAALTYNEQFF.

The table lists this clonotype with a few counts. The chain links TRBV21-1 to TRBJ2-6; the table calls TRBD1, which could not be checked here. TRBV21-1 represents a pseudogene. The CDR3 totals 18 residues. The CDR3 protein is CASNKDPMTGSGANVLTF. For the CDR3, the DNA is TGTGCCAGCAACAAAGATCCCATGACAGGATCTGGGGCCAACGTCCTGACTTTC.

CDR3 amino acids: CASSEGYFGREQFF. CDR3 nucleotide sequence: TGCGCCAGCAGCGAAGGGTATTTTGGACGTGAGCAGTTCTTC. The chain has TRBV5-1 and TRBJ2-1, with D unclear. The CDR3 covers 14 residues. Trimming stripped 4 bases from V and 9 bases from J, with 17 bases between. In germline, CDR1 is SGHRS, CDR2 YFSETQ.

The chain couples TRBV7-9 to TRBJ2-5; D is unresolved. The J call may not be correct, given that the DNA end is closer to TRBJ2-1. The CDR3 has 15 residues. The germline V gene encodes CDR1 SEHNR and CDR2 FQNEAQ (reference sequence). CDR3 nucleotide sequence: TGTGCCAGCAGCTCCTGGGGTGACCTCCCCGATGAGCAGTTCTTC. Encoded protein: CASSSWGDLPDEQFF.

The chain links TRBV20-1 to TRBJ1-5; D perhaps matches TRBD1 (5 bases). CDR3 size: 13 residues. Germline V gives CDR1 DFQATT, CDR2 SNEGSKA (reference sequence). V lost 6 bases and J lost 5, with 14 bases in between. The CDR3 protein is CSAGKTGDQPQHF. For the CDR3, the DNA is TGCAGTGCCGGGAAAACAGGCGATCAGCCCCAGCATTTT.

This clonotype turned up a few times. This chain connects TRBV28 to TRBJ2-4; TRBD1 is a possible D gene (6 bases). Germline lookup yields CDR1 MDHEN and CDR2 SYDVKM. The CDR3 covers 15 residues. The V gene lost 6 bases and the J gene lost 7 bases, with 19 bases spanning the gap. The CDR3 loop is CASSLSRGIWNIQYF. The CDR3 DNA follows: TGTGCCAGCAGCCTCTCAAGGGGGATATGGAACATTCAGTACTTC.

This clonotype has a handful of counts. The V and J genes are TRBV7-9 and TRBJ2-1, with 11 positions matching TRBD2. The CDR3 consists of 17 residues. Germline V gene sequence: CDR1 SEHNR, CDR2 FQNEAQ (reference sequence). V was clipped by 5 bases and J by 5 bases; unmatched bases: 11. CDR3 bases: TGTGCCAGCAGCCCAAGACCCGGGACTAGCGGCGACAATGAGCAGTTCTTC. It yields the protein CASSPRPGTSGDNEQFF.